Given below is one TCR beta chain in context. Its antigen is not identified. Indicated time point: persistent/refractory GD, antithyroid drugs over 5 years with positive TRAb. PBMCs were the source of the RNA used for TCR sequencing. Researchers made TCR beta libraries by using iRepertoire HTBI primers and running Arm-PCR on CDR3 regions. Each CDR3 protein gets one entry after TCRdb re-called the multiplex PCR reads with MiXCR. The sample has about 460,000 distinct CDR3 sequences; about 20% are singletons. The data are from a study of regulatory T cells in long-lasting Graves disease. Study-level background: Persistent Graves' disease denoted over 5 years of antithyroid drugs plus positive TSH receptor antibodies. Study observations and caveats: Lower TCR diversity characterized persistent Graves' patients relative to newly diagnosed patients.

The TCR sequence derives from a female donor with Graves disease. Here the sequenced sample was peripheral blood mononuclear cells (PBMCs), taken when the disease was refractory, from a patient treated with antithyroid drugs.

The DNA of the CDR3 is TGCAGTGCTGGGGGACAGGGAGGGGATACGCAGTATTTT. Protein sequence: CSAGGQGGDTQYF. This rearrangement joins TRBV20-1 to TRBJ2-3; 9 bases are shared with TRBD1. The CDR3 totals 13 residues. The junction had 6 bases not matched to a gene; V was cut back by 5 bases and J by 6 bases. The germline V gene encodes CDR1 DFQATT and CDR2 SNEGSKA (reference sequence).